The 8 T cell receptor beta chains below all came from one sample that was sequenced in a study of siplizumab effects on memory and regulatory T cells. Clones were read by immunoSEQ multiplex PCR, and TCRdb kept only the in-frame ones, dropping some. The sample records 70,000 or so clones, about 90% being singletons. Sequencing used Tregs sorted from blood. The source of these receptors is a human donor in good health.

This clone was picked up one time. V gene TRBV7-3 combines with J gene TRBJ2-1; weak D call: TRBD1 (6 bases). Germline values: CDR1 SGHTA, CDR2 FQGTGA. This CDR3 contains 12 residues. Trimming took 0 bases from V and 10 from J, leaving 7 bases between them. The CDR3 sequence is CASSLTGAEQFF. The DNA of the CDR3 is TGTGCCAGCAGCTTAACGGGGGCCGAGCAGTTCTTC.

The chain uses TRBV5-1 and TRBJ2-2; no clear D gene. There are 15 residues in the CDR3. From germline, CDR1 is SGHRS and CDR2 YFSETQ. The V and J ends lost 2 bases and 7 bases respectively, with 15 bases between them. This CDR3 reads CASSFQSGGIGELFF. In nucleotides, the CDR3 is TGCGCCAGCAGCTTTCAATCAGGCGGAATCGGGGAGCTGTTTTTT.

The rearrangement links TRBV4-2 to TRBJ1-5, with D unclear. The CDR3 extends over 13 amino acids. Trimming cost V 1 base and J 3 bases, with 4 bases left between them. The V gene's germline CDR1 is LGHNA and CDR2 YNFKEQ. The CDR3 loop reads CASSQGFNQPQHF. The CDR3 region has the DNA TGTGCCAGCAGCCAAGGGTTCAATCAGCCCCAGCATTTT.

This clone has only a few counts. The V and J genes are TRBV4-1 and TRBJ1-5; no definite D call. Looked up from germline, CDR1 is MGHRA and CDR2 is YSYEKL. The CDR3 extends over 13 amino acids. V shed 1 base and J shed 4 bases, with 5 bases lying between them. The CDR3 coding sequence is TGCGCCAGCAGCCAAGTAAGTAATCAGCCCCAGCATTTT. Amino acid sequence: CASSQVSNQPQHF.

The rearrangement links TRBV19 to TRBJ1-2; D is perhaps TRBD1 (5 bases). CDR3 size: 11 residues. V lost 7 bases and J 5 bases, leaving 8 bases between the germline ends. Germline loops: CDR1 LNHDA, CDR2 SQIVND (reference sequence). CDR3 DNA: TGTGCCAGTACAGAGGGGTATGGCTACACCTTC. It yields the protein CASTEGYGYTF.

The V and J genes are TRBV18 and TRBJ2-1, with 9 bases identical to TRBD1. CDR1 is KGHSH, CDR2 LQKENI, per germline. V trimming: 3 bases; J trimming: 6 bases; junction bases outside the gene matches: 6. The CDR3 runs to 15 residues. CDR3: CASSPEQTGGNEQFF. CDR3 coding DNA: TGTGCCAGCTCACCCGAACAGACAGGGGGCAATGAGCAGTTCTTC.

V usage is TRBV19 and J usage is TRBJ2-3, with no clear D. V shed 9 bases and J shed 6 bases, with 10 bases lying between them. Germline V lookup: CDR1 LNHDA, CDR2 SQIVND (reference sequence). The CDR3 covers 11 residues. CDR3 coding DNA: TGTGCCAGCCTATCTGTTGATACGCAGTATTTT. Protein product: CASLSVDTQYF.

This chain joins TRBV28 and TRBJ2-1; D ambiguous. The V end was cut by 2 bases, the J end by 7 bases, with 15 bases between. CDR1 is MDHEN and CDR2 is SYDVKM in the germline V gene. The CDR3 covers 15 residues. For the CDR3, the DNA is TGTGCCAGCAGTTTAGAGGACCAAACTTCTAATGAGCAGTTCTTC. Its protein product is CASSLEDQTSNEQFF.